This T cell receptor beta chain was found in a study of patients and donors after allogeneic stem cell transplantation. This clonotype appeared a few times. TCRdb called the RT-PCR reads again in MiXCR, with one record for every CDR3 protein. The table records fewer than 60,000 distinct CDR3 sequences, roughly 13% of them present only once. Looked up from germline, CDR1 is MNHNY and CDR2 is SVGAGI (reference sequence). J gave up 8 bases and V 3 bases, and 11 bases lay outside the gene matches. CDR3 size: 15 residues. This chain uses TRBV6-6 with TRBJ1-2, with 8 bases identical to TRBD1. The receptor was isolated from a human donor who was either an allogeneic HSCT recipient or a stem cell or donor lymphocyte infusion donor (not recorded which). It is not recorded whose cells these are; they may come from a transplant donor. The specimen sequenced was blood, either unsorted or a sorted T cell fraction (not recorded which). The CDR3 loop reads CASSYIVAGGDGYTF. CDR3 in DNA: TGTGCCAGCAGTTATATAGTAGCAGGGGGCGACGGCTACACCTTC.